These T cell receptor beta chains were read from a single sample in a study of CD8+ T cells in alopecia areata. Sequencing was performed with immunoSEQ multiplex PCR; in TCRdb, only in-frame clones are kept and a portion is missing. The sample holds about 200,000 clones, 45% to 65% seen once. The specimen was CD4+ T cells sorted from blood, collected at week 4, from a patient treated with tofacitinib. The receptors originated from a human donor with alopecia areata. Both conserved end residues are part of each CDR3. The D gene is left open where the match is weak. Not all rows give a size; the values are once, few, many and, for expanded clones, a class.

j_call clone_size v_call d_call cdr3_nt cdr3_aa
TRBJ2-5 few TRBV29-1 - TGCAGCGTTGGGCCCCTGCTGGACAGCCAAGAGACCCAGTACTTC CSVGPLLDSQETQYF
TRBJ2-3 few TRBV30 TRBD2 TGTGCCTGGAAGACTAGCGGGGGGGCAGATACGCAGTATTTT CAWKTSGGADTQYF
TRBJ2-7 few TRBV7-2 - TGTGCCAGCAGCTTAAGTGCGAGACAGGCCCTTCCCAAGCAGTACTTC CASSLSARQALPKQYF
TRBJ1-5 - TRBV9 - TGTGCCAGCAGCGCATCGGGGACAAGCAATCAGCCCCAGCATTTT CASSASGTSNQPQHF
TRBJ2-3 - TRBV10-3 - TGTGCCATCAGTGGGACGACAGATACGCAGTATTTT CAISGTTDTQYF
TRBJ2-5 few TRBV7-8 - TGTGCCAGCAGCATCCGGGGCCAGGGGACTAAGGCCCAGTACTTC CASSIRGQGTKAQYF
TRBJ1-2 - TRBV28 - TGTGCCAGCAGTCTAGGGTCTAGGGCAGTCTATGGCTACACCTTC CASSLGSRAVYGYTF
TRBJ2-7 few TRBV6-6 TRBD1 TGTGCCAGCAGTCGGGACAGGGGCTACGAGCAGTACTTC CASSRDRGYEQYF
TRBJ1-6 few TRBV4-2 TRBD1 TGTGCCAGCAGCCAAACGGGACAGAGTAATTCACCCCTCCACTTT CASSQTGQSNSPLHF
TRBJ2-3 few TRBV7-2 TRBD1 TGTGCCAGCAGTCGACGACAGGGGGAAAGCACAGATACGCAGTATTTT CASSRRQGESTDTQYF
TRBJ2-3 - TRBV5-1 TRBD2 TGCGCCAGCAGCTCCGAGCGGGGGTTTATCACAGATACGCAGTATTTT CASSSERGFITDTQYF
TRBJ1-1 - TRBV5-4 - TGTGCCAGCAGCTTGGAGTGGGGGAACACTGAAGCTTTCTTT CASSLEWGNTEAFF
TRBJ2-5 - TRBV2 - TGTGCCAGCAGTGGCATCCAAGAGACCCAGTACTTC CASSGIQETQYF
TRBJ2-7 - TRBV2 - TGTGCCAGCATGTTCGGTGGGTACTCCTACGAGCAGTACTTC CASMFGGYSYEQYF
TRBJ2-7 - TRBV6-5 TRBD1 TGTGCCAGCAGGGGCTGGGGGACAGAGGACGAGCAGTACTTC CASRGWGTEDEQYF
TRBJ1-2 - TRBV29-1 - TGCAGCGCCCGAGCTACAGACTGGACCCGAGGCTACACCTTC CSARATDWTRGYTF
TRBJ2-3 few TRBV7-9 TRBD2 TGTGCCAGCAGCTCCCAAGGACTAGCGACAGATACGCAGTATTTT CASSSQGLATDTQYF
TRBJ2-7 - TRBV11-2 TRBD1 TGTGCCAGCAGCCACCCGAGACAGGGGTCGTACGAGCAGTACTTC CASSHPRQGSYEQYF
TRBJ1-2 - TRBV7-2 - TGTGCCAGCAGCCAAGTCCTGGATGGCTACACCTTC CASSQVLDGYTF
TRBJ1-1 few TRBV29-1 - TGCAGCGCCAGGGGACAGAACACTGAAGCTTTCTTT CSARGQNTEAFF
TRBJ1-5 - TRBV27 TRBD1 TGTGCCAGCAGTTTTCGCTATACTGGGACAGACAATCAGCCCCAGCATTTT CASSFRYTGTDNQPQHF
TRBJ2-3 - TRBV30 - TGTGCCTGGAGTCTAGATACGCAGTATTTT CAWSLDTQYF
TRBJ2-1 - TRBV29-1 - TGCAGCGCCGGATTTTACAATGAGCAGTTCTTC CSAGFYNEQFF
TRBJ2-6 - TRBV6-1 - TGTGCCAGCAGTGAAGGGATCTCTGGGGCCAACGTCCTGACTTTC CASSEGISGANVLTF
TRBJ2-3 few TRBV29-1 TRBD1 TGCAGCGTCGTTGGACAGGGGCTCACAGATACGCAGTATTTT CSVVGQGLTDTQYF
TRBJ1-5 - TRBV5-1 - TGCGCCAGCAGCGAGGACGGAAATCGGCCCCAGCATTTT CASSEDGNRPQHF
TRBJ2-2 - TRBV2 TRBD1 TGTGCCAGCAGCCAGACAGGGGAGAACACCGGGGAGCTGTTTTTT CASSQTGENTGELFF
TRBJ2-1 - TRBV30 - TGTGCCCAAGAGACCGTATCAGGGAATGAGCAGTTCTTC CAQETVSGNEQFF
TRBJ1-1 - TRBV29-1 - TGCAGCGTTGCTATTTGGAGGGGGGCTTTCTTT CSVAIWRGAFF
TRBJ1-1 - TRBV29-1 - TGCAGCCTTTGTTATGCCCGGGACGGTGAAGCTTTCTTT CSLCYARDGEAFF
TRBJ2-2 few TRBV2 - TGTGCCAGCACCCTTACAAACACCGGGGAGCTGTTTTTT CASTLTNTGELFF
TRBJ1-2 - TRBV29-1 - TGCAGCGTCGGAGCGGGCTCACGGGGAGATGGCTACACCTTC CSVGAGSRGDGYTF
TRBJ2-5 - TRBV15 - TGTGCCACCAGCAGGGACTCAGAGACCCAGTACTTC CATSRDSETQYF
TRBJ2-5 few TRBV27 - TGTGCCAGCAGTTTATCGGGCCAGGGTTCGGCGACCCAGTACTTC CASSLSGQGSATQYF
TRBJ2-4 - TRBV7-2 TRBD1 TGTGCCAGCAGCTTTTACACGGGACAGGGTTTGATTCAGTACTTC CASSFYTGQGLIQYF
TRBJ2-6 - TRBV5-1 - TGCGCCAGCAGCTTAAGAGACTACTCTGGGGCCAACGTCCTGACTTTC CASSLRDYSGANVLTF
TRBJ2-3 - TRBV28 - TGTGCCAGCAGTTTGCCTAAAACCTTGGCGGCAGATACGCAGTATTTT CASSLPKTLAADTQYF
TRBJ2-7 - TRBV5-1 - TGCGCCAGCAGCTTGGCCCCCCAATCCTACGAGCAGTACTTC CASSLAPQSYEQYF
TRBJ2-3 - TRBV7-2 TRBD2 TGTGCCAGCAGCTCCAGGAGCGGGGGCACAGATACGCAGTATTTT CASSSRSGGTDTQYF
TRBJ2-7 - TRBV7-9 - TGTGCCAGCAGCTTAGGAGGTGGTTACTCCTACGAGCAGTACTTC CASSLGGGYSYEQYF
TRBJ2-3 - TRBV7-2 - TGTGCCAGCAGCTTGCGGGACAGAACAGATACGCAGTATTTT CASSLRDRTDTQYF